This paragraph covers one T cell receptor (beta chain) sequence. The antigen is undetermined. This CDR3 region has 12 residues. The V gene's germline CDR1 is LNHDA and CDR2 SQIVND (reference sequence). Trimming removed 3 bases from V and 1 base from J, with 3 bases in between. This entry comes from a study of Graves' ophthalmopathy and Graves' hyperthyroidism. Study-level findings and limits: Progression of ophthalmopathy was predicted by the model with around 70% sensitivity and around 72% specificity. A majority of expanded thyroid clonotypes exceeding 0.001 frequency were likewise present in blood.

The sequenced template was RNA, covering the TCR beta CDR3 region. Amplification began with first-round RT-PCR using HTBI primers, then second-round multiplex PCR was performed. TCRdb called the multiplex PCR reads again in MiXCR, with one record for every CDR3 protein. Of almost 750,000 distinct CDR3 sequences in the sample, about 44% were seen once. The chain combines TRBV19 with TRBJ2-5; D gene ambiguous. The receptor was derived from an adult man with Graves' ophthalmopathy. The source material was peripheral blood. The CDR3 DNA follows: TGTGCCAGTAGTATGGGCCAAGAGACCCAGTACTTC. It translates to CASSMGQETQYF.